This TCR beta chain emerged from a study of regulatory T cells in long-lasting Graves disease. This CDR3 is 13 amino acids long. CDR1 is GTSNPN and CDR2 is SVGIG in the germline V gene (reference sequence). Trimming left V 5 bases short and J 4 bases short, with 12 bases between. This clonotype appeared a few times. With iRepertoire HTBI primers and Arm-PCR of CDR3 regions, TCR beta libraries were built. TCRdb analysed the multiplex PCR reads with MiXCR anew, one entry per CDR3 protein. The repertoire holds about 540,000 distinct CDR3 sequences, roughly 13% seen once, with 10% in the top ten. Noted time point: newly diagnosed GD, antithyroid drugs for less than 3 months. There was RNA extracted from PBMCs, and the TCR library was made from it. A further study also used this sample, focusing on T cells in Graves' hyperthyroidism and ophthalmopathy.

This sequence was found in a man younger than 45 with Graves disease. The chain has TRBV30 and TRBJ1-5; no clear D. The starting material was peripheral blood mononuclear cells (PBMCs), obtained at new diagnosis, from a patient treated with antithyroid drugs. Here the CDR3 reads CAWERDPNQPQHF. DNA for the CDR3: TGTGCCTGGGAACGGGATCCGAATCAGCCCCAGCATTTT.